The following is a TCR beta chain sequence with its context. Looked up from germline, CDR1 is LNHDA and CDR2 is SQIVND (reference sequence). Trimming took off 2 bases at V and 3 bases at J, with 11 bases between the two ends. The CDR3 runs to 15 residues. These data are taken from a study of cytomegalovirus exposure and HLA in healthy donors. Profiled with immunoSEQ multiplex PCR; TCRdb holds only in-frame clones, not every one. The profile covers 65,000 to 75,000 clones, with 92% appearing a single time and roughly 5% taken by the ten largest. The receptor was isolated from a man younger than 35 in good health and CMV-seropositive. Sequencing input: PBMCs. V is TRBV19 and J is TRBJ1-5; no clear D gene. In DNA, the CDR3 is TGTGCCAGTAGTATAATCGCGAGGAACAATCAGCCCCAGCATTTT. Protein sequence: CASSIIARNNQPQHF.